This T cell receptor (beta chain) was recovered during a study of blood T cell repertoires in COVID-19. Study-wide context: Material from acute and convalescent COVID-19 was sourced from the United States, Italy and Spain. T cells, B-cell-depleted T cells, or PBMCs provided the cDNA or gDNA that served as material.

CDR3 length: 14 residues. The V segment lost 6 bases and the J segment 12 bases; nucleotides outside the gene matches: 12. Looked up from germline, CDR1 is MNHEY and CDR2 is SVGAGI. This clone was recorded once. Original processing notes: Scientists estimated how many nucleated cells there were by amplifying reference gene primers. This table comes from immunoSEQ multiplex PCR, and its TCRdb copy is limited to in-frame clones, with some not included. V and J calls and clone size are copied from that table; D and trimming were computed from the DNA. The sample contains roughly 66,000 clones, about 89% of which appear only once.

Input material: peripheral blood. This TCR came from a human donor in a cohort sampled during active COVID-19. The genes are TRBV6-5 and TRBJ2-1, with 9 bases that match TRBD2. The CDR3 region has the DNA TGTGCCAGCAGGCCTCTAGCGGGAAGTTCCCCGCAGTTCTTC. Translation gives CASRPLAGSSPQFF.